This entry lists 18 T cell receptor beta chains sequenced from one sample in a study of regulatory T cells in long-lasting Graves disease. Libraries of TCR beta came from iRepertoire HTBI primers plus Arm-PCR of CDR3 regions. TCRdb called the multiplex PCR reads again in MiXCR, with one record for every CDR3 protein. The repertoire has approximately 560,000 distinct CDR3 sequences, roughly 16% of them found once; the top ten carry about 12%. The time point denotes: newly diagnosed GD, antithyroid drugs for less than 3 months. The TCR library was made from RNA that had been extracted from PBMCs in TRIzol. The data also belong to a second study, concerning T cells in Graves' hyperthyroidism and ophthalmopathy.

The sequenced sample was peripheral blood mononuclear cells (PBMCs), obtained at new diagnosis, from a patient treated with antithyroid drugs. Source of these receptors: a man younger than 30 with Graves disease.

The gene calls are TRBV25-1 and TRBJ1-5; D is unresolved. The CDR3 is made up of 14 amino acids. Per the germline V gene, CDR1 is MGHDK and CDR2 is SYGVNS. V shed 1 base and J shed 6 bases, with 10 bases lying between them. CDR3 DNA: TGTGCCAGCAGTGAATCCGGGGTCCGTCAGCCCCAGCATTTT. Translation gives CASSESGVRQPQHF.

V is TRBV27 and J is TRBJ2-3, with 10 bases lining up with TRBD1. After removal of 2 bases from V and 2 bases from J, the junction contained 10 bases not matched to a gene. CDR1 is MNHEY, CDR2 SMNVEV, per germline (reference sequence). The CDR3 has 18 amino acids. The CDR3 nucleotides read TGTGCCAGCAGTTTAGTCCTTTCAGGGACAGGGGTCACAGATACGCAGTATTTT. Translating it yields CASSLVLSGTGVTDTQYF.

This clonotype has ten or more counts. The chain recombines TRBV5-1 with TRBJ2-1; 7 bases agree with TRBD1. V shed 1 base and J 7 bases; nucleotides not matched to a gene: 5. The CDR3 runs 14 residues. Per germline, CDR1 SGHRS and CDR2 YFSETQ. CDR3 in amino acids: CASSLRAGGNEQFF. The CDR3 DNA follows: TGCGCCAGCAGCTTGAGGGCAGGGGGTAATGAGCAGTTCTTC.

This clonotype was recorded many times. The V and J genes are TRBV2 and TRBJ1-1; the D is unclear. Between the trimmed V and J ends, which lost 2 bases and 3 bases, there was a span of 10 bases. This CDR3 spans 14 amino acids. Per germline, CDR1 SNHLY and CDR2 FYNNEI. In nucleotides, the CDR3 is TGTGCCAGCAGTGAACCAAATAGGGACACTGAAGCTTTCTTT. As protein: CASSEPNRDTEAFF.

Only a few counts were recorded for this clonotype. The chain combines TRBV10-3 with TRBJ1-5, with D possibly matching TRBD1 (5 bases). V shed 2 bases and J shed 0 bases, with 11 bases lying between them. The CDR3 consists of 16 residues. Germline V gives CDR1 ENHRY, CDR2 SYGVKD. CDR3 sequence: CAISEMGGYSNQPQHF. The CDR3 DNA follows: TGTGCCATCAGTGAGATGGGGGGATATAGCAATCAGCCCCAGCATTTT.

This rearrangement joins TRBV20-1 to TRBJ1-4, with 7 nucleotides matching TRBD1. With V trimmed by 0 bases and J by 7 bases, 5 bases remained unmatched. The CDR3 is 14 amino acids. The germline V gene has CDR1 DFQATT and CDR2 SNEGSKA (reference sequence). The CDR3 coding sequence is TGCAGTGCTAGAGATCGGCAGGGGGGTGAAAAACTGTTTTTT. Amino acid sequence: CSARDRQGGEKLFF.

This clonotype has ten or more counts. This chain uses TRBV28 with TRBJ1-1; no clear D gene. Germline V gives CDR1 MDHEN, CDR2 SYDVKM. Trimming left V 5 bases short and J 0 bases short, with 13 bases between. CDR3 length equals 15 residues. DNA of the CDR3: TGTGCCAGCAGTCCCGGACCGGGGATGAACACTGAAGCTTTCTTT. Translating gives CASSPGPGMNTEAFF.

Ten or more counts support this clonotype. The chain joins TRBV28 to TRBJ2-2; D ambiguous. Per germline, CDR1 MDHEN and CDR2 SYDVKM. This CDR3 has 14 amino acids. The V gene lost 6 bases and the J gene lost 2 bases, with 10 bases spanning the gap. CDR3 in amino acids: CASSLLFNTGELFF. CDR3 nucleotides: TGTGCCAGCAGCCTGTTGTTCAACACCGGGGAGCTGTTTTTT. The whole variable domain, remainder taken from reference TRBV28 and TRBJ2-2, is DVKVTQSSRYLVKRTGEKVFLECVQDMDHENMFWYRQDPGLGLRLIYFSYDVKMKEKGDIPEGYSVSREKKERFSLILESASTNQTSMYLCASSLLFNTGELFFGEGSRLTVL.

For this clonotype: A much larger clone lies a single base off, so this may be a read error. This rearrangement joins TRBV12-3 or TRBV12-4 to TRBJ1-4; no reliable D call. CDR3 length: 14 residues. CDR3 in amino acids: CASSKEATNERLFF. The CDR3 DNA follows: TGTGCCAGCAGTAAGGAGGCAACTAATGAAAGACTGTTTTTT.

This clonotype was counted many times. CDR3 sequence: CASSLALGRGLNTEAFF. The CDR3, as DNA: TGTGCCAGCAGTTTAGCCCTGGGCAGGGGGCTTAACACTGAAGCTTTCTTT. The rearrangement joins TRBV28 to TRBJ1-1, with 8 nucleotides matching TRBD1. Germline loops: CDR1 MDHEN, CDR2 SYDVKM. CDR3 length equals 17 residues. Trimming at V came to 2 bases and at J to 2 bases, leaving 10 bases not matched to a gene.

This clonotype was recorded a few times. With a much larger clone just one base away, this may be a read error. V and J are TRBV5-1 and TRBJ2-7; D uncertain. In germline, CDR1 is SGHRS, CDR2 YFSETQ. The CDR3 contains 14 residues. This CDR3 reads CANSPLRPRDEQYF. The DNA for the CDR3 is TGCGCCAACAGCCCTCTCCGGCCCCGGGACGAGCAGTACTTC.

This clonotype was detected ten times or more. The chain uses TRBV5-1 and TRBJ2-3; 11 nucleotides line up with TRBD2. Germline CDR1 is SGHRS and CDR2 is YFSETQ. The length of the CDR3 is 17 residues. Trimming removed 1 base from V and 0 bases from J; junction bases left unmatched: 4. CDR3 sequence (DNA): TGCGCCAGCAGCTTGATCCTAGCGGGAGGAAGCACAGATACGCAGTATTTT. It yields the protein CASSLILAGGSTDTQYF.

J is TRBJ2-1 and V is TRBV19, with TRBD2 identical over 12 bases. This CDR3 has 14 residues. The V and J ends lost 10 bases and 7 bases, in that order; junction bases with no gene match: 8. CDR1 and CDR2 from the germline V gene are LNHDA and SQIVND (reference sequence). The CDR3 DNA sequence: TGTGCCACTAGGACTAGCGGGATTTGGAATGAGCAGTTCTTC. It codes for CATRTSGIWNEQFF.

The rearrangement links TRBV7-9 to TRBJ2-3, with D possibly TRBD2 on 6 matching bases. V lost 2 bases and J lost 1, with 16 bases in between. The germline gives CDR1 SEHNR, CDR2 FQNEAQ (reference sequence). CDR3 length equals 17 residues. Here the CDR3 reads CASSLSVREEGTDTQYF. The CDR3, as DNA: TGTGCCAGCAGCTTATCTGTGCGGGAAGAAGGCACAGATACGCAGTATTTT.

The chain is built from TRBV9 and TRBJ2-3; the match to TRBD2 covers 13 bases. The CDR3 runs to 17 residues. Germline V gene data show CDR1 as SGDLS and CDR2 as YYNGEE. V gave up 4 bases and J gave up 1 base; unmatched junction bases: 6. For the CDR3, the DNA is TGTGCCAGCAGCCCCCGGACTAGCGGGAGAGGCACAGATACGCAGTATTTT. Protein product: CASSPRTSGRGTDTQYF. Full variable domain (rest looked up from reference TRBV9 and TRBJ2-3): DSGVTQTPKHLITATGQRVTLRCSPRSGDLSVYWYQQSLDQGLQFLIQYYNGEERAKGNILERFSAQQFPDLHSELNLSSLELGDSALYFCASSPRTSGRGTDTQYFGPGTRLTVL.

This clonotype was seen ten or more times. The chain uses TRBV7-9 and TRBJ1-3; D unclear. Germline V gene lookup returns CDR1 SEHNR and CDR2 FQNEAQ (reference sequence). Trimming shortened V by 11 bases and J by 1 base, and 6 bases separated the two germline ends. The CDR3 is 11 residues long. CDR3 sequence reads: CARESGNTIYF. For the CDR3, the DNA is TGTGCCCGGGAATCTGGAAACACCATATATTTT.

The CDR3 bases are TGTGCCAGCAGCGTCGACCCGGGACAGGGAAGAGGCTACACCTTC. It codes for CASSVDPGQGRGYTF. The chain links TRBV9 to TRBJ1-2; 9 bases map to TRBD1. The CDR3 totals 15 residues. Per germline, CDR1 SGDLS and CDR2 YYNGEE. V was clipped by 2 bases and J by 8 bases; unmatched bases: 10. Full variable domain (outside the CDR3, taken from reference TRBV9 and TRBJ1-2): DSGVTQTPKHLITATGQRVTLRCSPRSGDLSVYWYQQSLDQGLQFLIQYYNGEERAKGNILERFSAQQFPDLHSELNLSSLELGDSALYFCASSVDPGQGRGYTFGSGTRLTVV.

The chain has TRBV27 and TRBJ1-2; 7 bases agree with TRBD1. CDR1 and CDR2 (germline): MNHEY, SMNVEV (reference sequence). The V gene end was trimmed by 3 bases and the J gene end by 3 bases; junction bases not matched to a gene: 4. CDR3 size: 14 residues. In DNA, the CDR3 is TGTGCCAGCAGTTTGACCAGGGGGGACTATGGCTACACCTTC. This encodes CASSLTRGDYGYTF.